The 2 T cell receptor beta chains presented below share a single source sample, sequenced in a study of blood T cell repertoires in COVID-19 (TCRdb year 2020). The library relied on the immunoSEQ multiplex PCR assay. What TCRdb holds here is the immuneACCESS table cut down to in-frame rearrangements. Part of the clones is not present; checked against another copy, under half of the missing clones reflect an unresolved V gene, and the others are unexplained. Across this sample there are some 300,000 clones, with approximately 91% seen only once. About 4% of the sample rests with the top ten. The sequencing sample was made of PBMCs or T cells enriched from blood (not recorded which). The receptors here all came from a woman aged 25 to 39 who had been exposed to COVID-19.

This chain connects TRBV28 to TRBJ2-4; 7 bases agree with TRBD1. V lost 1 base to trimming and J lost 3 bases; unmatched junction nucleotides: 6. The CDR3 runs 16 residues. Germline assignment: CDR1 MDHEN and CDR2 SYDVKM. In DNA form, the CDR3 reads TGTGCCAGCAGTTTATCCGGGGCAGGGGGCAAAAACATTCAGTACTTC. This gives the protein CASSLSGAGGKNIQYF.

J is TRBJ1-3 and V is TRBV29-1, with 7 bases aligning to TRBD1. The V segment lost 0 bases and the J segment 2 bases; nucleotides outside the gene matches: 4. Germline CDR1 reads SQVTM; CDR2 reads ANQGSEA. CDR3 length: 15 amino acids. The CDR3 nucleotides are TGCAGCGTTGAAGATCGACAGGGTGCTGGAAACACCATATATTTT. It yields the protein CSVEDRQGAGNTIYF. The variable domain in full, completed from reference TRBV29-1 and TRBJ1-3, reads SAVISQKPSRDICQRGTSLTIQCQVDSQVTMMFWYRQQPGQSLTLIATANQGSEATYESGFVIDKFPISRPNLTFSTLTVSNMSPEDSSIYLCSVEDRQGAGNTIYFGEGSWLTVV.